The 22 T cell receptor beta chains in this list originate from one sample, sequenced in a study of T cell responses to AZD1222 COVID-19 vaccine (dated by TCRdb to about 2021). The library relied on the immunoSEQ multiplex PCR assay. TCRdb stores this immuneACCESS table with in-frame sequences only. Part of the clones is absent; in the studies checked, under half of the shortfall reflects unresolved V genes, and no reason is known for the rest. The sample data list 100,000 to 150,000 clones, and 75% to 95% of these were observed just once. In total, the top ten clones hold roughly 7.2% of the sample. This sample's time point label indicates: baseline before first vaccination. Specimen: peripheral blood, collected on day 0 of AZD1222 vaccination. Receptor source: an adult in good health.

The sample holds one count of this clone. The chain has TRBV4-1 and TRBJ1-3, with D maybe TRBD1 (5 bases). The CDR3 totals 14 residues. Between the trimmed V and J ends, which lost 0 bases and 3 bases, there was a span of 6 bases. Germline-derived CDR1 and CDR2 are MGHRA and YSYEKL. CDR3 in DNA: TGCGCCAGCAGCCAAGACAGGGTTGGAAACACCATATATTTT. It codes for CASSQDRVGNTIYF.

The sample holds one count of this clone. This chain's CDR3 is CASSYGGRGYGYTF. The CDR3 region has the DNA TGTGCCAGCAGTTACGGGGGGCGCGGCTATGGCTACACCTTC. The chain uses TRBV6-6 and TRBJ1-2; perhaps TRBD1 as D (6 bases). Trimming cost V 2 bases and J 4 bases, with 11 bases left between them. The CDR3 runs 14 residues. Germline values: CDR1 MNHNY, CDR2 SVGAGI (reference sequence).

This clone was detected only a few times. For the CDR3, the DNA is TGTGCCAGCAGCTTCGGGAACACTGAAGCTTTCTTT. Translated, it gives CASSFGNTEAFF. This chain connects TRBV5-8 to TRBJ1-1; D uncertain. The length of the CDR3 is 12 residues. V was shortened by 2 bases and J by 1 base, with 3 bases between the two germline ends. Germline V lookup: CDR1 SGHTS, CDR2 YDEGEE.

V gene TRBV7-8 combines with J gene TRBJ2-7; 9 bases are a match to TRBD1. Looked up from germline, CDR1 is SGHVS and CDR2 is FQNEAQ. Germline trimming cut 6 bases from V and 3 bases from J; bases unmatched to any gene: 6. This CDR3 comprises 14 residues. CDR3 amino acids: CASRKGQGNYEQYF. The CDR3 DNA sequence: TGTGCCAGCAGAAAAGGACAGGGGAACTACGAGCAGTACTTC. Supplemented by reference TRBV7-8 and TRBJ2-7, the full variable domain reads GAGVSQSPRYKVAKRGQDVALRCDPISGHVSLFWYQQALGQGPEFLTYFQNEAQLDKSGLPSDRFFAERPEGSVSTLKIQRTQQEDSAVYLCASRKGQGNYEQYFGPGTRLTVT.

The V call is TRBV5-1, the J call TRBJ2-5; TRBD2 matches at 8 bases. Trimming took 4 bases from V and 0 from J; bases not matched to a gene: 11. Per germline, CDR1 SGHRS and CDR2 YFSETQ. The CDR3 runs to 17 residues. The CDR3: CASSPGLVTSDQETQYF. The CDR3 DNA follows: TGCGCCAGCAGCCCTGGCTTGGTGACTAGCGACCAAGAGACCCAGTACTTC.

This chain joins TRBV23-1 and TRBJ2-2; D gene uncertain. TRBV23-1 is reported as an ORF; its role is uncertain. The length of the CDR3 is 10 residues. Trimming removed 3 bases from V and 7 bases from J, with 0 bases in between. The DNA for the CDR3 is TGCGCCAGCAGTCACGGGGAGCTGTTTTTT. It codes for CASSHGELFF.

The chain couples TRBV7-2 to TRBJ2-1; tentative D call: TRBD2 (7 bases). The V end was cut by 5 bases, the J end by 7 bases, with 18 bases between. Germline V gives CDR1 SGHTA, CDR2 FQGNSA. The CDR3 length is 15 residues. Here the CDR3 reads CASSILGGALNEQFF. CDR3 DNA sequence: TGTGCCAGCAGCATTCTGGGGGGGGCCTTAAATGAGCAGTTCTTC.

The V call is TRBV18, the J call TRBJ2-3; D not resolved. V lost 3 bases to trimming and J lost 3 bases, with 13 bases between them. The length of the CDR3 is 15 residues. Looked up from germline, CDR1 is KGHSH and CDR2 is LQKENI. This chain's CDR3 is CASSPEQVWTDTQYF. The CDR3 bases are TGTGCCAGCTCACCGGAGCAAGTTTGGACAGATACGCAGTATTTT. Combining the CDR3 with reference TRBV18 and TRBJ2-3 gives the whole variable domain NAGVMQNPRHLVRRRGQEARLRCSPMKGHSHVYWYRQLPEEGLKFMVYLQKENIIDESGMPKERFSAEFPKEGPSILRIQQVVRGDSAAYFCASSPEQVWTDTQYFGPGTRLTVL.

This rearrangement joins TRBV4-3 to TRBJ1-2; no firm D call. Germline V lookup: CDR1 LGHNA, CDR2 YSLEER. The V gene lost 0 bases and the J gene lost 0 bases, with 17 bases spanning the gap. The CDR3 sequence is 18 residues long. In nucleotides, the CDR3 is TGCGCCAGCAGCCAAGACAGCGATTTATTATTAGCTAACTATGGCTACACCTTC. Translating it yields CASSQDSDLLLANYGYTF.

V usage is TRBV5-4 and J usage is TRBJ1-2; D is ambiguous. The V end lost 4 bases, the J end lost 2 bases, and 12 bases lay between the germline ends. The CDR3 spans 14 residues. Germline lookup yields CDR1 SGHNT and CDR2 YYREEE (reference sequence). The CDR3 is CASSPRRENYGYTF. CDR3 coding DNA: TGTGCCAGCAGCCCCCGCCGGGAAAACTATGGCTACACCTTC.

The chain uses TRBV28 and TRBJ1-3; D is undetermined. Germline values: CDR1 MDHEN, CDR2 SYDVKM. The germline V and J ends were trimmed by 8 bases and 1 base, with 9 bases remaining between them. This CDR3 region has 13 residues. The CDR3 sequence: CASLHPSGNTIYF. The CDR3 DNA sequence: TGTGCCAGCCTCCACCCTTCTGGAAACACCATATATTTT.

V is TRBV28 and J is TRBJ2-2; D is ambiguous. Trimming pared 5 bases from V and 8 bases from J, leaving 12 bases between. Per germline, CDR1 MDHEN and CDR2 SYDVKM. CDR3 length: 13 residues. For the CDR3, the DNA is TGTGCCAGCAGTCCTCATACCCTGGGGGAGCTGTTTTTT. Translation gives CASSPHTLGELFF.

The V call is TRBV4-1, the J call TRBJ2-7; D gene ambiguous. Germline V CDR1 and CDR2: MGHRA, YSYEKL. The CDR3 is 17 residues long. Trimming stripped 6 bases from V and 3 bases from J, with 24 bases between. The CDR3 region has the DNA TGCGCCAGCAGTCCGTCAGCGAAAGGGCAAAGGGTCTACGAGCAGTACTTC. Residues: CASSPSAKGQRVYEQYF.

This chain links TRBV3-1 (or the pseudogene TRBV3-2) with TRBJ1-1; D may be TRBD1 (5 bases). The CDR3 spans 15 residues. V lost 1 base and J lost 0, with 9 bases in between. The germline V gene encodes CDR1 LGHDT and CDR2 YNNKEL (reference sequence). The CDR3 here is CASSQVGTLNTEAFF. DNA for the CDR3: TGTGCCAGCAGCCAAGTCGGGACCTTGAACACTGAAGCTTTCTTT.

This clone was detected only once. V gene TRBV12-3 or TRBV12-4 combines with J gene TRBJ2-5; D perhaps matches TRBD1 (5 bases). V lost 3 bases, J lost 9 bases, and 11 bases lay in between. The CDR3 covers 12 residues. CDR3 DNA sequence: TGTGCCAGCAGTTTGAGGAGCAGGGCCCAGTACTTC. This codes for CASSLRSRAQYF.

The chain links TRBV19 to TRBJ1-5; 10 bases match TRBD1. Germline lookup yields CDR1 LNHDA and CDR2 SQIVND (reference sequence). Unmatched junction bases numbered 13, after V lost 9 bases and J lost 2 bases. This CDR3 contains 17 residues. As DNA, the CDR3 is TGTGCCAGCTCTCAGGGACAGGGGATTGGGGGCAATCAGCCCCAGCATTTT. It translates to CASSQGQGIGGNQPQHF.

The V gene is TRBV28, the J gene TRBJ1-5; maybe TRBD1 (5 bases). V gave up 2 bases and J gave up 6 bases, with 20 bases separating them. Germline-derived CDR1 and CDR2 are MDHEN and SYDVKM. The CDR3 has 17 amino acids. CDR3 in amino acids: CASSLKFRDWESQPQHF. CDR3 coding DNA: TGTGCCAGCAGTTTAAAGTTCAGGGACTGGGAGAGTCAGCCCCAGCATTTT.

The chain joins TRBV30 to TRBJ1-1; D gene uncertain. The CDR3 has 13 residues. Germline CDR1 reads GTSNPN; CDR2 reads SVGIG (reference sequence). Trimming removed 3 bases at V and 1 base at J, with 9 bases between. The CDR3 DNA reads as TGTGCCTGGAGCAGGACGGGGAACACTGAAGCTTTCTTT. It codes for CAWSRTGNTEAFF.

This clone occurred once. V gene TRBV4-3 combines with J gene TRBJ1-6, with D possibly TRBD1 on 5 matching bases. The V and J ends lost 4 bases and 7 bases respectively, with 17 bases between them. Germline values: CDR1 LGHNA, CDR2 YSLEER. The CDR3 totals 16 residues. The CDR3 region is CASSLSPGTGNSPLHF. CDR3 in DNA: TGCGCCAGCAGCCTCAGCCCCGGGACCGGGAATTCACCCCTCCACTTT.

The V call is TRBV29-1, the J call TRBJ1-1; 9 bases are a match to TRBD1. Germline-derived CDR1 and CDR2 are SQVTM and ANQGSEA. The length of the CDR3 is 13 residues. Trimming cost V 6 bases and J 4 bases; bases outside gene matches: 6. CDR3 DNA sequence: TGCAGCGTGCCGGGACAGGGAGGCACTGAAGCTTTCTTT. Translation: CSVPGQGGTEAFF.

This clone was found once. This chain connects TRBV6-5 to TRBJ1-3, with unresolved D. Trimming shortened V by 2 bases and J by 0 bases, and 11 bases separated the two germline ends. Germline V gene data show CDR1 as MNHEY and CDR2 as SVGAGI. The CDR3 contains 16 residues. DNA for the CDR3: TGTGCCAGCAGTTACAGTGGCAGGAGCTCTGGAAACACCATATATTTT. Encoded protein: CASSYSGRSSGNTIYF.

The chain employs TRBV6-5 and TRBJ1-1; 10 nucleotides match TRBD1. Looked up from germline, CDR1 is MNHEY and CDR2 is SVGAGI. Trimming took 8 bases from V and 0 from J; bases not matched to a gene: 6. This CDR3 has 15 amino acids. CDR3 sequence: CASSDRGLLNTEAFF. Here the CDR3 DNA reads TGTGCCAGCTCGGACAGGGGGTTATTGAACACTGAAGCTTTCTTT.